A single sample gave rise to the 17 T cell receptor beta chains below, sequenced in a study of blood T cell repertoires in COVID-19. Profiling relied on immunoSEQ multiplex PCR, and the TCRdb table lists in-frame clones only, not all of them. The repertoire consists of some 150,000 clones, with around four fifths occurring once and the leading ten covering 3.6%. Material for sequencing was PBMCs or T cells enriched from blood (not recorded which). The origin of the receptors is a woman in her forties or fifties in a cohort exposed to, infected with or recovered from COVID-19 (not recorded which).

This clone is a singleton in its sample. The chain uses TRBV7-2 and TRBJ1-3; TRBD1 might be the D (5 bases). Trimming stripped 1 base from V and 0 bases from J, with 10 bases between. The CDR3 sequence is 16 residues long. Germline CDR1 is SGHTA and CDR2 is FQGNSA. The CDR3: CASSLVTDFSGNTIYF. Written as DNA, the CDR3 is TGTGCCAGCAGCTTAGTGACAGATTTCTCTGGAAACACCATATATTTT.

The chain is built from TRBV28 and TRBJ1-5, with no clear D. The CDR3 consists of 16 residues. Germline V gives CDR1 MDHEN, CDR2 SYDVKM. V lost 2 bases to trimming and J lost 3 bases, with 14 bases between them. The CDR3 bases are TGTGCCAGCAGTTTAGTATGGGCGGGGTTCAATCAGCCCCAGCATTTT. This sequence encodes CASSLVWAGFNQPQHF.

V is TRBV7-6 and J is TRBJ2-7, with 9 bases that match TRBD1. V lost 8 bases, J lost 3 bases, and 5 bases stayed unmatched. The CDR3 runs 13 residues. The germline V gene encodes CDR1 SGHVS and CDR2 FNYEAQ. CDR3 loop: CASQQTGGYEQYF. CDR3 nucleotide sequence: TGTGCCAGCCAACAGACAGGGGGCTACGAGCAGTACTTC.

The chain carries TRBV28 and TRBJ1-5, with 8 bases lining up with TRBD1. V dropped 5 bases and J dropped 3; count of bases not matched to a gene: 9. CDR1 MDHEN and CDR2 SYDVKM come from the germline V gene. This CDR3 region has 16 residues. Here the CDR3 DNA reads TGTGCCAGCAGTCGCCCGACAGGGGCCTACAATCAGCCCCAGCATTTT. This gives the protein CASSRPTGAYNQPQHF.

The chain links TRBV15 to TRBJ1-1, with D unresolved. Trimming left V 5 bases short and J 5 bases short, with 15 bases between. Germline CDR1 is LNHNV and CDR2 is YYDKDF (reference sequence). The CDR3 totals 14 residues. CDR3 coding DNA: TGTGCCACCAGCTTAACTTCGGGAGGAACTGAAGCTTTCTTT. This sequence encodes CATSLTSGGTEAFF.

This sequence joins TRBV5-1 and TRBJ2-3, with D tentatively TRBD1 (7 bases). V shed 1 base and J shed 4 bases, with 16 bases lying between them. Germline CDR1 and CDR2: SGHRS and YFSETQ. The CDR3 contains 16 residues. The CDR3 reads CASSLFRQGGSDTQYF. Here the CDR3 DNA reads TGCGCCAGCAGCTTGTTCAGACAGGGAGGTTCAGATACGCAGTATTTT.

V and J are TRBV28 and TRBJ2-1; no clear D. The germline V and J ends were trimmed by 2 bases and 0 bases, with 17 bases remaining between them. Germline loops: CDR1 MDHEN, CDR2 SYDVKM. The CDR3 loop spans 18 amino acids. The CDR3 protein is CASSLGTADPRSYNEQFF. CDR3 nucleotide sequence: TGTGCCAGCAGTTTAGGAACCGCGGATCCCCGCTCCTACAATGAGCAGTTCTTC.

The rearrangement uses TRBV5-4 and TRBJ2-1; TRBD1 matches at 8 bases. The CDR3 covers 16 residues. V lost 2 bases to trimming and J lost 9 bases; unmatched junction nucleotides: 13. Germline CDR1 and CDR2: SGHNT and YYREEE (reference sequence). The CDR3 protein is CASSFVAGGALVEQFF. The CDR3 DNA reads TGTGCCAGCAGCTTTGTTGCAGGGGGCGCGTTGGTTGAGCAGTTCTTC.

CDR3 amino acids: CASSWATETQYF. The CDR3 DNA reads as TGTGCCAGCAGCTGGGCGACAGAGACCCAGTACTTC. This chain joins TRBV7-9 and TRBJ2-5; D remains ambiguous. V was clipped by 4 bases and J by 4 bases, with 7 bases between them. Germline-derived CDR1 and CDR2 are SEHNR and FQNEAQ (reference sequence). The CDR3 spans 12 residues. Using reference TRBV7-9 and TRBJ2-5 for the parts outside the CDR3, the full variable domain is DTGVSQNPRHKITKRGQNVTFRCDPISEHNRLYWYRQTLGQGPEFLTYFQNEAQLEKSRLLSDRFSAERPKGSFSTLEIQRTEQGDSAMYLCASSWATETQYFGPGTRLLVL.

CDR3 loop: CASTGGLAGVGQFF. CDR3 sequence (DNA): TGTGCCAGCACCGGAGGACTAGCGGGAGTGGGGCAGTTCTTC. This chain joins TRBV6-5 and TRBJ2-1, with TRBD2 matching 13 bases. CDR1 is MNHEY, CDR2 SVGAGI, per germline. The CDR3 is 14 amino acids. Trimming cost V 7 bases and J 12 bases; bases outside gene matches: 9.

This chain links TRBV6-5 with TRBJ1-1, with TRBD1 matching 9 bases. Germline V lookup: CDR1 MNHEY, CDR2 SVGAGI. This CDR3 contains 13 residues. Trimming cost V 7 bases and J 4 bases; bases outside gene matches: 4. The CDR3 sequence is CASKRQGVTEAFF. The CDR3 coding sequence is TGTGCCAGCAAAAGACAGGGGGTCACTGAAGCTTTCTTT.

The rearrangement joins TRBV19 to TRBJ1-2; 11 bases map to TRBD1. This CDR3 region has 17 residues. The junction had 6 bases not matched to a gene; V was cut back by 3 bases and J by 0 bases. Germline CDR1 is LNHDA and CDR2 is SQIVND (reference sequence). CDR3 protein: CASSMRDRGASNYGYTF. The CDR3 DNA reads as TGTGCCAGTAGTATGAGGGACAGGGGGGCGTCTAACTATGGCTACACCTTC.

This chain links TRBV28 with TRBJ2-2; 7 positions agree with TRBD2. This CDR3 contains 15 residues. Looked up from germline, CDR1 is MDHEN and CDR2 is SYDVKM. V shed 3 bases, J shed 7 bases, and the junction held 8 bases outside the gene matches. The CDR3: CASSLGGARIGELFF. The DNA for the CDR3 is TGTGCCAGCAGTTTGGGAGGGGCGCGGATCGGGGAGCTGTTTTTT.

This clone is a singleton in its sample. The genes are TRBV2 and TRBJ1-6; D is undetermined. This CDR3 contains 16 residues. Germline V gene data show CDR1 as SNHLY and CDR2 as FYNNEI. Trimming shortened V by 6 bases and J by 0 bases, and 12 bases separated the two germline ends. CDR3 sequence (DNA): TGTGCCAGCAGCACCACAGTAAGCTCCTATAATTCACCCCTCCACTTT. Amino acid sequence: CASSTTVSSYNSPLHF. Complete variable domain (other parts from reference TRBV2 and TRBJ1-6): EPEVTQTPSHQVTQMGQEVILRCVPISNHLYFYWYRQILGQKVEFLVSFYNNEISEKSEIFDDQFSVERPDGSNFTLKIRSTKLEDSAMYFCASSTTVSSYNSPLHFGNGTRLTVT.

CDR3 in DNA: TGTGCCAGCAGCTTGTCGGGTGACACAGATACGCAGTATTTT. Translation: CASSLSGDTDTQYF. J is TRBJ2-3 and V is TRBV11-3; D is unresolved. The CDR3 extends over 14 amino acids. The V end was cut by 3 bases, the J end by 2 bases, with 9 bases between. Germline assignment: CDR1 SGHNT and CDR2 YENEEA.

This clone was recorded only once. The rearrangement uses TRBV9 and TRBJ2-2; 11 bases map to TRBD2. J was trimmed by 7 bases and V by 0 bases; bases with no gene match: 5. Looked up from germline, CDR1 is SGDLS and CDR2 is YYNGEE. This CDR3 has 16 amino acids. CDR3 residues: CASSVVAGGPSGELFF. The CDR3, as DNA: TGTGCCAGCAGCGTAGTAGCGGGAGGGCCGAGCGGGGAGCTGTTTTTT.

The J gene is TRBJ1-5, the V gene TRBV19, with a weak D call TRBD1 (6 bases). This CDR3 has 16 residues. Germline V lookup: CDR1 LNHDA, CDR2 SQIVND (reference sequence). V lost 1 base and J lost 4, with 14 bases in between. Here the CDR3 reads CASSIGDKRPNQPQHF. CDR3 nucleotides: TGTGCCAGTAGTATAGGGGACAAACGCCCTAATCAGCCCCAGCATTTT.